Shown below are 11 T cell receptor beta chains from a single sample sequenced in a study of CD8 T cells in ankylosing spondylitis (dated by TCRdb to the late 2010s). Overall study results and their limits: A TCR beta motif made up of fewer than 10 highly homologous amino acid variants appeared to be characteristic of blood from ankylosing spondylitis patients.

The library was prepared using 5' RACE. The sample was run on an Illumina HiSeq 2500. TCRdb redid the processing of the public reads, applying fastp at Q25 and MiXCR, and retained in-frame beta chains. Each record represents a unique CDR3 protein, reported with the most common genes and DNA among its rows. This sample lists roughly 350,000 distinct CDR3 sequences; less than 9.5% were detected once. The top ten constitute 13% to 15% of the sample. These receptors are not linked to any known antigen. Sequencing input: blood, either unsorted or a sorted T cell fraction (not recorded which). These receptors originate from a male donor with ankylosing spondylitis.

The chain carries TRBV7-7 and TRBJ2-5; D is unclear. With 1 base removed from V and 0 bases from J, the gap between germline ends came to 3 bases. Germline CDR1 reads SSHAT; CDR2 reads FNYEAQ (reference sequence). The CDR3 is 13 residues long. The CDR3 DNA reads as TGTGCCAGCAGCTTAGTGGACCAAGAGACCCAGTACTTC. Translation: CASSLVDQETQYF.

V is TRBV28 and J is TRBJ2-7, with TRBD2 as a possible D gene (5 bases). The CDR3 consists of 14 residues. Germline loops: CDR1 MDHEN, CDR2 SYDVKM. V dropped 6 bases and J dropped 2 bases, with 14 bases sitting between them. CDR3 amino acids: CASRLTSGAYEQYF. The CDR3 DNA is TGTGCCAGCAGGCTTACGTCCGGGGCCTACGAGCAGTACTTC.

There are many counts of this clonotype. The J gene is TRBJ2-3, the V gene TRBV4-2; either TRBD1 or TRBD2 may supply D (5 bases each). Germline V gives CDR1 LGHNA, CDR2 YNFKEQ. The V gene lost 3 bases and the J gene lost 4 bases, with 17 bases spanning the gap. The CDR3 consists of 16 residues. For the CDR3, the DNA is TGTGCCAGCAGCCATGGGACCTCCCTTACAGCAGATACGCAGTATTTT. It encodes CASSHGTSLTADTQYF.

This clonotype has only a few counts. The chain employs TRBV3-1 and TRBJ2-3; TRBD2 matches at 7 bases. The CDR3 is 16 residues long. Looked up from germline, CDR1 is LGHDT and CDR2 is YNNKEL (reference sequence). The junction had 4 bases not matched to a gene; V was cut back by 1 base and J by 0 bases. The CDR3 region has the DNA TGTGCCAGCAGCCAAGTAAGCGGGATTAGCACAGATACGCAGTATTTT. This gives the protein CASSQVSGISTDTQYF.

The sample holds a few counts of this clonotype. This rearrangement joins TRBV20-1 to TRBJ1-2; no reliable D call. This CDR3 has 11 residues. V lost 3 bases and J 8 bases, leaving 10 bases between the germline ends. Germline V gives CDR1 DFQATT, CDR2 SNEGSKA (reference sequence). CDR3 bases: TGCAGTGCTAGCCCTAGGGTAGGCTACACCTTC. Amino acids: CSASPRVGYTF.

The chain uses TRBV7-2 and TRBJ2-1; D gene unclear. V was shortened by 4 bases and J by 6 bases, with 10 bases between the two germline ends. The V gene's germline CDR1 is SGHTA and CDR2 FQGNSA. The CDR3 has 13 residues. The CDR3 region is CASSSRGSNEQFF. The CDR3 nucleotides read TGTGCCAGCAGCTCCAGAGGTAGCAATGAGCAGTTCTTC.

This clonotype was detected many times. The V gene is TRBV5-1, the J gene TRBJ2-3; maybe TRBD2 (6 bases). From germline, CDR1 is SGHRS and CDR2 YFSETQ. This CDR3 is 14 amino acids long. V lost 4 bases to trimming and J lost 4 bases, with 13 bases between them. The CDR3 protein is CASSPARGADTQYF. The CDR3, as DNA: TGCGCCAGCAGCCCTGCGCGGGGAGCAGATACGCAGTATTTT.

V usage is TRBV5-1 and J usage is TRBJ2-5, with TRBD1 as a possible D gene (6 bases). The germline CDR1 and CDR2 sequences are SGHRS and YFSETQ. The CDR3 length is 16 residues. Trimming left V 2 bases short and J 2 bases short, with 16 bases between. The CDR3 loop reads CASSFWQGHRQETQYF. The CDR3 coding sequence is TGCGCCAGCAGCTTCTGGCAGGGGCATCGACAAGAGACCCAGTACTTC.

This clonotype was counted many times. Written as DNA, the CDR3 is TGCAGTGCTAGAGGCGTGCAGAGTGGGTCAGATACGCAGTATTTT. Protein product: CSARGVQSGSDTQYF. This sequence joins TRBV20-1 and TRBJ2-3; D unclear. Per the germline V gene, CDR1 is DFQATT and CDR2 is SNEGSKA (reference sequence). There are 15 residues in the CDR3. V lost 1 base to trimming and J lost 4 bases, with 15 bases between them.

The V and J genes are TRBV5-1 and TRBJ2-1; no clear D. The V and J ends lost 0 bases and 0 bases respectively, with 10 bases between them. CDR3 length equals 16 residues. Germline values: CDR1 SGHRS, CDR2 YFSETQ. This CDR3 reads CASSLELKISYNEQFF. The CDR3, as DNA: TGCGCCAGCAGCTTGGAACTGAAGATCTCCTACAATGAGCAGTTCTTC.

Only a few counts were recorded for this clonotype. The chain recombines TRBV6-2 or TRBV6-3 with TRBJ2-7; 11 positions agree with TRBD2. CDR3 length: 13 residues. CDR1 and CDR2 from the germline V gene are MNHEY and SVGEGT. V gave up 8 bases and J gave up 3 bases; unmatched junction bases: 3. The CDR3 nucleotides are TGTGCCAGCCTACTAGCGGGAGACTACGAGCAGTACTTC. It encodes CASLLAGDYEQYF.